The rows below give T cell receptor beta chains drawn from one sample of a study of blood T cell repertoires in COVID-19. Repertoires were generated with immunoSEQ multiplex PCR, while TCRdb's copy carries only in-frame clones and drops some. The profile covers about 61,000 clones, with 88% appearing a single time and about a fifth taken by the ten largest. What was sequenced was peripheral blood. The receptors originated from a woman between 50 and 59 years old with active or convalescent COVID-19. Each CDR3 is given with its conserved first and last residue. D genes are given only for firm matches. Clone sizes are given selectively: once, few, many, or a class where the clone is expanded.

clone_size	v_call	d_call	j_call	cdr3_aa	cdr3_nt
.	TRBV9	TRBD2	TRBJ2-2	CASSEAGSTGELFF	TGTGCCAGCAGCGAAGCGGGGTCAACCGGGGAGCTGTTTTTT
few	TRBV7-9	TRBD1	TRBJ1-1	CASSLGQEAFF	TGTGCCAGCAGCTTGGGACAGGAAGCTTTCTTT
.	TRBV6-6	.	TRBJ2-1	CASSYSLGEQFF	TGTGCCAGCAGTTACAGTCTGGGCGAGCAGTTCTTC
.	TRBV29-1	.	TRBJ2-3	CSVELLGVADTQYF	TGCAGCGTTGAATTGTTAGGAGTGGCAGATACGCAGTATTTT
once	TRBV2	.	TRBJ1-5	CASSEAVWGGDQPQHF	TGTGCCAGCAGTGAAGCGGTATGGGGGGGGGATCAGCCCCAGCATTTT
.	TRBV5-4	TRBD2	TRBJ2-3	CASSLAPLWREDTDTQYF	TGTGCCAGCAGCTTGGCTCCACTGTGGCGGGAGGATACAGATACGCAGTATTTT
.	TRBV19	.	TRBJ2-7	CASSIVGGRYEQYF	TGTGCCAGTAGTATAGTCGGAGGGAGATACGAGCAGTACTTC
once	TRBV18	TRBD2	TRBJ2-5	CASSPGPASGPKETQYF	TGTGCCAGCTCACCCGGGCCGGCTAGCGGACCGAAGGAGACCCAGTACTTC
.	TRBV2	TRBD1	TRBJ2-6	CASSELNRGPSGANVLTF	TGTGCCAGCAGTGAGCTCAACAGGGGACCCTCTGGGGCCAACGTCCTGACTTTC
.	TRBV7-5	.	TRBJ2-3	CVRSLTSDRVDSTDTQYF	TGTGTCAGAAGCTTAACGTCGGACAGAGTAGATAGCACAGATACGCAGTATTTT
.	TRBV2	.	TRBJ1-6	CASSESTGNSPLHF	TGTGCCAGCAGTGAATCCACGGGTAATTCACCCCTCCACTTT
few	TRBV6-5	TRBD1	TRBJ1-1	CASRTSGGSTEAFF	TGTGCCAGCAGGACCTCAGGGGGCAGCACTGAAGCTTTCTTT
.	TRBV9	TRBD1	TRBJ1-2	CASSLSRHRGLGGYTF	TGTGCCAGCAGCCTATCGAGACACAGGGGGCTAGGGGGCTACACCTTC
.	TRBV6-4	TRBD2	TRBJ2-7	CASSEGGSYEQYF	TGTGCCAGCAGTGAGGGGGGGTCCTACGAGCAGTACTTC
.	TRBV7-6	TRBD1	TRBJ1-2	CASSSGQGADYGYTF	TGTGCCAGCAGCTCTGGACAGGGAGCTGACTATGGCTACACCTTC
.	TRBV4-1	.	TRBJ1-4	CASSQQQGTKGELFF	TGCGCCAGCAGCCAGCAACAGGGAACGAAAGGGGAACTGTTTTTT
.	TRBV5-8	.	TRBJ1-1	CASSLEQGFFTEAFF	TGTGCCAGCAGCTTGGAGCAGGGCTTTTTCACTGAAGCTTTCTTT
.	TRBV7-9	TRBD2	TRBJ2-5	CASSSRKTSVETQYF	TGTGCCAGCAGCTCTAGAAAGACTAGCGTGGAGACCCAGTACTTC
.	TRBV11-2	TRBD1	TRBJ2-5	CASSLGDSSQETQYF	TGTGCCAGCAGCTTAGGGGACAGCAGCCAAGAGACCCAGTACTTC
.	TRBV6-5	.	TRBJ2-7	CASSYSTGSGEQYF	TGTGCCAGCAGTTACTCAACAGGGTCCGGGGAGCAGTACTTC
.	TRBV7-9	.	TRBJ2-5	CASSPTGRQETQYF	TGTGCCAGCAGCCCCACAGGGCGCCAAGAGACCCAGTACTTC
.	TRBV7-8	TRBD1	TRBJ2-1	CASSRNQGALNEQFF	TGTGCCAGCAGCCGTAATCAGGGGGCCCTCAATGAGCAGTTCTTC
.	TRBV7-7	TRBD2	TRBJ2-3	CASSLGLAGGDTQYF	TGTGCTAGCAGCTTAGGACTAGCGGGAGGAGATACGCAGTATTTT
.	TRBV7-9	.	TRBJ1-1	CASSSQGNTEAFF	TGTGCCAGCAGTTCACAGGGGAACACTGAAGCTTTCTTT
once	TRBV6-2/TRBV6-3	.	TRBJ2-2	CASSYYPDRWDTGELFF	TGTGCCAGCAGTTACTATCCCGACAGGTGGGACACCGGGGAGCTGTTTTTT
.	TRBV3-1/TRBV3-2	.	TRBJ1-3	CASSQATGQAGNTIYF	TGTGCCAGCAGCCAAGCAACCGGACAAGCTGGAAACACCATATATTTT
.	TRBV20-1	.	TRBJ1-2	CSASGQTYGYTF	TGCAGTGCTAGTGGACAGACCTATGGCTACACCTTC
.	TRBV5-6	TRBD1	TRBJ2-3	CASSYDPGQQSTDTQYF	TGTGCCAGCAGCTATGATCCGGGACAGCAAAGCACAGATACGCAGTATTTT
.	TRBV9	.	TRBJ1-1	CASSVSWGGNTEAFF	TGTGCCAGCAGCGTGAGTTGGGGAGGGAACACTGAAGCTTTCTTT
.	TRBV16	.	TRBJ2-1	CASSQPEERNYNEQFF	TGTGCCAGCAGCCAACCCGAGGAGCGGAACTACAATGAGCAGTTCTTC
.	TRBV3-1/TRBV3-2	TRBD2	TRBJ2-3	CASSQDLAGGDTQYF	TGTGCCAGCAGCCAAGATCTGGCGGGAGGAGATACGCAGTATTTT
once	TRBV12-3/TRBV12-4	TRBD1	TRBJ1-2	CASSLRQGGGYTF	TGTGCCAGCAGTTTAAGACAGGGGGGTGGCTACACCTTC
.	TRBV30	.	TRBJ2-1	CAWSPDSISIEQFF	TGTGCCTGGAGTCCGGACTCGATTTCCATTGAGCAGTTCTTC
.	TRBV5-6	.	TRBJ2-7	CASSGRQAQYF	TGTGCCAGCAGCGGAAGACAGGCCCAGTACTTC
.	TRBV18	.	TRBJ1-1	CASSPPGRMNTEAFF	TGTGCCAGCTCACCACCGGGCCGGATGAACACTGAAGCTTTCTTT
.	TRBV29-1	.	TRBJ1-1	CSGQTRGNTEAFF	TGCAGCGGACAGACAAGGGGGAACACTGAAGCTTTCTTT
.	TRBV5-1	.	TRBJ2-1	CASSLEPGGGQFF	TGCGCCAGCAGCTTGGAGCCGGGGGGCGGGCAGTTCTTC
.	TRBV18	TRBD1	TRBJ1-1	CASSPTGAPEAFF	TGTGCCAGCTCACCAACAGGGGCCCCTGAAGCTTTCTTT
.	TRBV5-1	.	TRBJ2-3	CASSPSRYSTDTQYF	TGCGCCAGCAGCCCAAGCCGGTACAGCACAGATACGCAGTATTTT
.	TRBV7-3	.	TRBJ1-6	CASSSRGGVTNSPLHF	TGTGCCAGCAGCTCGAGGGGGGGTGTGACGAATTCACCCCTCCACTTT
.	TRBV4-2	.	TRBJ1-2	CASNVQSGNYGYTF	TGTGCCAGCAACGTACAAAGCGGTAACTATGGCTACACCTTC